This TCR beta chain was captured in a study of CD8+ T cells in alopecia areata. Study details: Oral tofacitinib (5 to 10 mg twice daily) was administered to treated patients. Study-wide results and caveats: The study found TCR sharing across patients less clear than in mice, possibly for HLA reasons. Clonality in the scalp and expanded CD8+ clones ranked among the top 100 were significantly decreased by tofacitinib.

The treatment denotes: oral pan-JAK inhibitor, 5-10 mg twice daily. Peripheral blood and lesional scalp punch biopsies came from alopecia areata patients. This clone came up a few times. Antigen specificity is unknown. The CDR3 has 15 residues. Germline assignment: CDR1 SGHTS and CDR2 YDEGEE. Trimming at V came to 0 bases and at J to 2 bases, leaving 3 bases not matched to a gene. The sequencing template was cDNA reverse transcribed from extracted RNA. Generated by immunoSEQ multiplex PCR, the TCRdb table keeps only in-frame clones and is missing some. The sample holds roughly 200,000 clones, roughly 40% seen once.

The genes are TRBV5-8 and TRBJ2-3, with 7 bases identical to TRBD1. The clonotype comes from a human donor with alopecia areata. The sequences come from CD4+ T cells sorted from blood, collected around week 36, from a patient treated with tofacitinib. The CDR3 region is CASSLGQGVTDTQYF. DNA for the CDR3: TGTGCCAGCAGCTTGGGGCAGGGGGTCACAGATACGCAGTATTTT.